The 20 T cell receptor beta chains below come from one sample, sequenced in a study of blood T cells in healthy people across ages. It was with a sample-barcoded 5' primer and a J-beta primer mix that a second PCR of roughly 6 to 12 cycles was run. TCRdb recomputed calls from the 5' RACE reads with MiXCR, one row per CDR3 protein. The sample holds 1.8 million or so distinct CDR3 sequences; roughly 43% are singletons and the top ten take around 23%. Specimen: blood. These TCRs come from a human donor in good health.

This chain joins TRBV27 and TRBJ1-6; unclear D gene. Germline CDR1 is MNHEY and CDR2 is SMNVEV (reference sequence). The CDR3 spans 14 residues. Trimming cost V 4 bases and J 6 bases, with 10 bases left between them. This CDR3 reads CASSWGGGNSPLHF. CDR3 sequence (DNA): TGTGCCAGCAGTTGGGGTGGCGGTAATTCACCCCTCCACTTT.

This clonotype has only a few counts. V is TRBV7-2 and J is TRBJ2-1; D may be TRBD1 (5 bases). The germline V gene has CDR1 SGHTA and CDR2 FQGNSA. The CDR3 consists of 16 residues. Trimming removed 4 bases from V and 4 bases from J, with 17 bases in between. The CDR3 DNA is TGTGCCAGCAGCTCCCGGCCGGACAACTCATACAATGAGCAGTTCTTC. It codes for CASSSRPDNSYNEQFF.

The chain links TRBV6-1 to TRBJ2-7; the match to TRBD1 covers 7 bases. V was pared by 4 bases and J by 6 bases, with 9 bases of the junction left unmatched. The CDR3 is 14 amino acids. Germline CDR1 and CDR2: MNHNS and SASEGT. The CDR3 here is CASSGPRRTGEQYF. In DNA form, the CDR3 reads TGTGCCAGCAGTGGGCCAAGAAGGACAGGCGAGCAGTACTTC.

Only one count was recorded for this clonotype. The chain combines TRBV12-3 or TRBV12-4 with TRBJ2-3, with TRBD1 matching 8 bases. The ends lost 5 bases at V and 2 bases at J; junction bases unmatched: 3. The length of the CDR3 is 14 residues. CDR3: CASSVQGATDTQYF. The CDR3 DNA reads TGTGCCAGCAGTGTCCAGGGGGCCACAGATACGCAGTATTTT.

J is TRBJ1-5 and V is TRBV7-9; D unresolved. Germline V gene lookup returns CDR1 SEHNR and CDR2 FQNEAQ (reference sequence). V was cut by 5 bases and J by 5 bases, with 16 bases left in between. CDR3 length: 15 residues. The CDR3 region has the DNA TGTGCCAGCAGCCCGGAAGTGGGCTCTCATCAGCCCCAGCATTTT. Residues: CASSPEVGSHQPQHF.

The chain employs TRBV5-5 and TRBJ1-2; tentative D call: TRBD1 (5 bases). Germline-derived CDR1 and CDR2 are SGHKS and YYEKEE (reference sequence). Trimming pared 7 bases from V and 8 bases from J, leaving 18 bases between. The CDR3 length is 13 residues. The CDR3 DNA is TGTGCCAGCCATTGGGGGACTCAAGGGGGCTACACCTTC. Translation gives CASHWGTQGGYTF.

This clonotype was counted only a few times. J is TRBJ1-2 and V is TRBV12-3 or TRBV12-4; D is uncertain. There are 16 residues in the CDR3. V was pared by 6 bases and J by 0 bases, with 17 bases between. The CDR3 sequence: CASSRNRVTANYGYTF. In nucleotides, the CDR3 is TGTGCCAGCAGCCGAAACCGGGTTACAGCTAACTATGGCTACACCTTC.

Concerning this clonotype: An end of the junction does not agree with germline; a read error may underlie this. The chain carries TRBV27 and TRBJ1-2; 8 bases line up with TRBD1. The germline V gene has CDR1 MNHEY and CDR2 SMNVEV (reference sequence). The CDR3 is 17 residues long. This CDR3 is CAGSFSWTGLISGGYTF. DNA of the CDR3: TGTGCCGGCAGTTTTTCTTGGACAGGGCTGATTTCGGGGGGCTACACCTTC.

The chain couples TRBV7-2 to TRBJ2-4; 7 bases agree with TRBD1. The CDR3 runs 17 residues. CDR1 is SGHTA, CDR2 FQGNSA, per germline. Trimming at V came to 3 bases and at J to 7 bases, leaving 15 bases not matched to a gene. The CDR3 DNA reads TGTGCCAGCAGCTTGGTCGATACAGGGGTGAATGGGAACATTCAGTACTTC. Amino acids: CASSLVDTGVNGNIQYF. Filled out from reference TRBV7-2 and TRBJ2-4, the complete variable domain reads GAGVSQSPSNKVTEKGKDVELRCDPISGHTALYWYRQSLGQGLEFLIYFQGNSAPDKSGLPSDRFSAERTGGSVSTLTIQRTQQEDSAVYLCASSLVDTGVNGNIQYFGAGTRLSVL.

The CDR3 DNA reads as TGTGCCACCAGTGATTTGGCCAGGGGGAATGAGCAGTTCTTC. Translation gives CATSDLARGNEQFF. This chain links TRBV24-1 with TRBJ2-1; TRBD1 matches at 7 bases. The CDR3 totals 14 residues. The germline V gene encodes CDR1 KGHDR and CDR2 SFDVKD. V gave up 0 bases and J gave up 7 bases; unmatched junction bases: 2.

The rearrangement links TRBV29-1 to TRBJ1-1, with D unclear. Trimming stripped 3 bases from V and 10 bases from J, with 12 bases between. CDR1 and CDR2 (germline): SQVTM, ANQGSEA. The CDR3 runs to 11 residues. The chain's CDR3 is CSVDSMEGAFF. The CDR3 DNA sequence: TGCAGCGTTGATTCCATGGAGGGAGCTTTCTTT.

This clonotype came up a few times. The V call is TRBV24-1, the J call TRBJ1-2; D is unclear. Germline V gene sequence: CDR1 KGHDR, CDR2 SFDVKD. The CDR3 totals 13 residues. V dropped 4 bases and J dropped 8 bases, with 13 bases sitting between them. In DNA form, the CDR3 reads TGTGCCACCAGTGACCCGCGCTGGGGAGGCTACACCTTC. Translating it yields CATSDPRWGGYTF.

This clonotype was recorded once. V and J are TRBV28 and TRBJ1-1; TRBD1 might be the D (5 bases). Germline lookup yields CDR1 MDHEN and CDR2 SYDVKM. With 8 bases removed from V and 9 bases from J, the gap between germline ends came to 25 bases. This CDR3 has 15 residues. This CDR3 is CASCPPKGSRIKAFF. CDR3 sequence (DNA): TGTGCCAGCTGCCCTCCTAAGGGGAGCAGGATCAAAGCTTTCTTT.

The V and J genes are TRBV4-3 and TRBJ1-3; D unresolved. Germline lookup yields CDR1 LGHNA and CDR2 YSLEER. Deletions cut 1 base from V and 4 bases from J, with 11 bases between. The CDR3 is made up of 15 amino acids. Here the CDR3 DNA reads TGCGCCAGCAGCCAAGTGATGGAGACGGGAAACACCATATATTTT. It encodes CASSQVMETGNTIYF.

In this sample, this clonotype turned up once. With a much larger clone just one base away, this may be a read error. The V and J genes are TRBV9 and TRBJ2-4; 8 bases are shared with TRBD1. The J call is doubtful: the DNA matches TRBJ2-7 better. The CDR3 sequence is 15 residues long. The germline CDR1 and CDR2 sequences are SGDLS and YYNGEE. The CDR3 reads CAGSRQGTGRYEQYF. The CDR3 coding sequence is TGTGCCGGCAGCAGACAAGGGACAGGTCGGTACGAGCAGTACTTC.

V is TRBV7-9 and J is TRBJ1-6, with 7 bases lining up with TRBD1. Germline V gene sequence: CDR1 SEHNR, CDR2 FQNEAQ (reference sequence). This CDR3 region has 17 residues. V lost 3 bases and J lost 4; bases outside the gene matches: 9. CDR3 amino acids: CASSLKGAVGYNSPLHF. CDR3 bases: TGTGCCAGCAGCTTGAAGGGGGCTGTCGGATATAATTCACCCCTCCACTTT.

The J gene is TRBJ2-7, the V gene TRBV5-1, with D hard to call. V lost 0 bases and J lost 3, with 13 bases in between. The CDR3 sequence is 15 residues long. From germline, CDR1 is SGHRS and CDR2 YFSETQ. The CDR3 coding sequence is TGCGCCAGCAGCTTGGGCCCCGACGGAAACTACGAGCAGTACTTC. Its protein is CASSLGPDGNYEQYF.

This chain links TRBV28 with TRBJ2-1, with D uncertain. The closer fit of TRBJ2-7 to the DNA end suggests the J call may be wrong. The CDR3 sequence is 15 residues long. The germline V gene has CDR1 MDHEN and CDR2 SYDVKM. CDR3 coding DNA: TGTGCCAGCAGTTTTGAGACGGATACCTACAATGAGCAGTACTTC. It yields the protein CASSFETDTYNEQYF.

This clonotype was observed once. The chain has TRBV7-2 and TRBJ1-2, with D possibly being TRBD1 (5 bases). CDR3 length: 15 amino acids. Germline values: CDR1 SGHTA, CDR2 FQGNSA. The V gene lost 0 bases and the J gene lost 7 bases, with 15 bases spanning the gap. CDR3 sequence (DNA): TGTGCCAGCAGCTTAGCGGGACCCGGTAACCTTGGCTACACCTTC. Amino acid sequence: CASSLAGPGNLGYTF.

V gene TRBV6-2 or TRBV6-3 combines with J gene TRBJ1-1; TRBD1 is a possible D gene (6 bases). Germline CDR1 and CDR2: MNHEY and SVGEGT. The CDR3 runs 16 residues. Trimming stripped 2 bases from V and 6 bases from J, with 19 bases between. This CDR3 is CASSYPQQTGSPEAFF. The CDR3 nucleotides read TGTGCCAGCAGTTACCCCCAACAGACAGGTTCTCCTGAAGCTTTCTTT.